This T cell receptor beta chain was identified during a study of T cell responses to AZD1222 COVID-19 vaccine. Study-wide findings and caveats: Sampling captured repertoires only after the peak T cell response. The donors showed a predominance of white British ancestry and of females, with possible underestimation of clonal diversity. In the spike-specific TCR repertoire, nearly half reportedly target unmutated variant regions.

Only in-frame clones appear in the TCRdb table, and some are missing; sequencing was by immunoSEQ multiplex PCR. The repertoire has roughly 140,000 clones, over 70% of them found once; the top ten carry about 9%. The CDR3 spans 16 residues. V gave up 7 bases and J gave up 6 bases, with 22 bases separating them. Germline values: CDR1 SGHTA, CDR2 FQGNSA. Comment on this clone: Its antigen is still unknown.

V and J are TRBV7-2 and TRBJ2-1; D tentatively reads TRBD1 or TRBD2 (7 bases each). The receptor was isolated from an adult who received the AZD1222 COVID-19 vaccine. Sample: peripheral blood, taken 28 days after the second AZD1222 dose. The CDR3 loop is CASTTGEAGASNEQFF. CDR3 nucleotides: TGTGCCAGCACCACAGGGGAGGCGGGAGCAAGCAATGAGCAGTTCTTC.